This T cell receptor (beta chain) was retrieved from a study of T cell responses to AZD1222 COVID-19 vaccine. The V gene lost 7 bases and the J gene lost 3 bases, with 11 bases spanning the gap. CDR1 and CDR2 (germline): KGHDR, SFDVKD. The CDR3 has 13 residues. General observations from the study: Mapped onto spike, vaccine-associated CD4 TCRs spanned it and were dominant at 160-218 and 743-854.

Turning to this clone: As yet, its antigen is unknown.

The protocol was immunoSEQ multiplex PCR, while the TCRdb copy is restricted to in-frame clones and leaves out a portion. This table has about 140,000 clones, 93% appearing once. This receptor was taken from an adult in good health. Sequenced material: peripheral blood, taken on day 0 of MenACWY control vaccination. The chain employs TRBV24-1 and TRBJ1-1; a possible D gene is TRBD1 (5 bases). The DNA for the CDR3 is TGTGCCACCAGCCCTGGGGGGGACACTGAAGCTTTCTTT. Amino acid sequence: CATSPGGDTEAFF.